What follows is one TCR beta chain and its context. This clonotype showed up many times. What antigen it recognizes has not been identified. No qualities accompany the bases; no much larger clone lies one base away. V lost 3 bases and J lost 8 bases, and the count of bases not matched to a germline gene is 10. Per the germline V gene, KGHSH is the CDR1 and LQKENI is the CDR2. Inclusive of the bounding cysteine and phenylalanine, the CDR3 is 15 residues long. CDR3 DNA only is kept here, 45 bases in frame from base 1. This entry is derived from a study of CD8 T cells in ankylosing spondylitis (dated by TCRdb to the late 2010s). Study-level background: The study set out to find disease-linked TCR variants by profiling T cell receptor beta repertoires in ankylosing spondylitis patients and healthy donors. The whole study cohort included some 100 healthy donors and under 30 ankylosing spondylitis patients. Peripheral blood was sampled, and synovial fluid was also collected from ankylosing spondylitis patients.

Broader findings and caveats from the paper: Some TCR beta motif variants had previously been reported in synovial fluid and blood of reactive arthritis patients, which suggested common disease-initiation mechanisms. Blood from ankylosing spondylitis patients appeared to be characterized by a TCR beta motif made up of several highly homologous amino acid variants. Significant enrichment of the disease-linked clones was reported in matched synovial fluid samples from ankylosing spondylitis patients. A CD8+ phenotype was shown by the disease-linked clones, which were found at relatively low frequencies in peripheral blood.

Sequencing used an Illumina HiSeq 2500. Quantitative 5'-RACE with molecular barcodes was the method used to prepare the TCR beta libraries. Per the source publication's procedure: To identify disease-linked TCR variants, a new computational method was used, one built on a probabilistic model of VDJ rearrangement. In TCRdb, the public reads were trimmed at Q25 with fastp and aligned with MiXCR, with productive beta chains retained. When rows share a CDR3 protein, they turn into one entry using the most common DNA and genes. What appears here as the V and J calls and clone size reflects TCRdb's work, not the paper's. For this sample the table gives approximately 250,000 distinct CDR3 sequences, of which more than 9% were detected only once. Clones ranked in the top ten supply about 3% of the sample.

The V and J segments used are TRBV18 and TRBJ2-1; 7 central nucleotides agree with TRBD2. The receptor comes from a male donor with ankylosing spondylitis or in good health (not recorded which). Input material: blood, either unsorted or a sorted T cell fraction (not recorded which). This receptor has the CDR3 CASSPLERDTYEQFF. The bases are TGTGCCAGCTCACCCCTTGAGCGGGATACTTATGAGCAGTTCTTC.